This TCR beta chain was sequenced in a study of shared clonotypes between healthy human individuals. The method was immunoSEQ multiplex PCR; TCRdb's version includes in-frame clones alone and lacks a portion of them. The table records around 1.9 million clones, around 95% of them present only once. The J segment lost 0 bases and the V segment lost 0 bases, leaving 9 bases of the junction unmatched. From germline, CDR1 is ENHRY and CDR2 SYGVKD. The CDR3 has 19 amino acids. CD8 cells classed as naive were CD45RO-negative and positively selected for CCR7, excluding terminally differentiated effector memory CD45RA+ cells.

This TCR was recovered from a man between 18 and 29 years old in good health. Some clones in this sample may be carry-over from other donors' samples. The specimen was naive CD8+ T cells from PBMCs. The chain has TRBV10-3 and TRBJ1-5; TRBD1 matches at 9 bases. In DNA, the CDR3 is TGTGCCATCAGTGAGTCGGCCCGGGACAGGGCTTATAGCAATCAGCCCCAGCATTTT. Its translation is CAISESARDRAYSNQPQHF.